One and the same sample provided the 29 T cell receptor beta chains below, sequenced in a study of T cells after yellow fever vaccination. TCRdb reprocessed the 5' RACE reads via MiXCR and lists one record per CDR3 protein. The sample carries some 500,000 distinct CDR3 sequences, 13% recorded once. The sample was PBMCs, taken on the day of the yellow fever booster vaccination. The receptors were sampled from a man aged 25 to 40 who received the YFV17D yellow fever vaccine.

The rearrangement joins TRBV14 to TRBJ2-2, with D perhaps TRBD2 (5 bases). This CDR3 is built from 14 residues. V was cut by 3 bases and J by 9 bases, with 14 bases left in between. Germline V gives CDR1 SGHDN, CDR2 FVKESK. CDR3 DNA sequence: TGTGCCAGCAGCCACATACGGGAAGTTCGGGAGCTGTTTTTT. This sequence encodes CASSHIREVRELFF.

This chain links TRBV29-1 with TRBJ2-3; unclear D gene. The CDR3 totals 13 residues. Per the germline V gene, CDR1 is SQVTM and CDR2 is ANQGSEA. Deletions cut 3 bases from V and 0 bases from J, with 7 bases between. The CDR3 DNA is TGCAGCGTTGACCCCGGGAGCACAGATACGCAGTATTTT. Its protein is CSVDPGSTDTQYF.

V is TRBV6-5 and J is TRBJ2-3; D unresolved. CDR3 length: 17 residues. With 0 bases removed from V and 6 bases from J, the gap between germline ends came to 19 bases. Germline values: CDR1 MNHEY, CDR2 SVGAGI. The CDR3 DNA is TGTGCCAGCAGTTACTCGTTTCAGGCTGGCGGCGTGGATACGCAGTATTTT. Translating it yields CASSYSFQAGGVDTQYF.

In this sample, this clonotype turned up once. The rearrangement joins TRBV29-1 to TRBJ2-2; D is tentatively TRBD1 or TRBD2 (7 bases each). From germline, CDR1 is SQVTM and CDR2 ANQGSEA. V was cut by 4 bases and J by 6 bases, with 21 bases left in between. The CDR3 sequence is 16 residues long. CDR3 nucleotide sequence: TGCAGCGTTGGGAAGTGGCAGGGGGGGTTCTCCGGGGAGCTGTTTTTT. It translates to CSVGKWQGGFSGELFF.

In its sample, this clonotype was seen a few times. The V gene is TRBV13, the J gene TRBJ2-7; TRBD1 or TRBD2 may be the D gene (7 bases each). The germline CDR1 and CDR2 sequences are PRHDT and FYEKMQ (reference sequence). The CDR3 totals 14 residues. V was cut by 5 bases and J by 2 bases, with 13 bases left in between. The CDR3 coding sequence is TGTGCCAGCAGCCGCCAGGGGGGGGCCTACGAGCAGTACTTC. Its protein product is CASSRQGGAYEQYF.

The rearrangement uses TRBV2 and TRBJ1-6; no definite D call. V shed 0 bases and J shed 1 base, with 13 bases lying between them. Germline V gene sequence: CDR1 SNHLY, CDR2 FYNNEI. The CDR3 loop spans 18 amino acids. The CDR3 protein is CASSEALPVGSYNSPLHF. The CDR3 nucleotides are TGTGCCAGCAGTGAAGCGCTACCGGTCGGGTCCTATAATTCACCCCTCCACTTT.

This chain uses TRBV7-7 with TRBJ2-1; 10 bases agree with TRBD2. CDR1 and CDR2 (germline): SSHAT, FNYEAQ (reference sequence). This CDR3 region has 14 residues. V lost 3 bases and J lost 10; bases outside the gene matches: 6. The CDR3 is CASSFLAGVGEQFF. The CDR3 DNA is TGTGCCAGCAGCTTCCTAGCGGGAGTAGGAGAGCAGTTCTTC.

The chain is built from TRBV5-1 and TRBJ2-7; possibly TRBD1 for D (6 bases). Between the trimmed V and J ends, which lost 0 bases and 3 bases, there was a span of 10 bases. The length of the CDR3 is 14 residues. Germline lookup yields CDR1 SGHRS and CDR2 YFSETQ. The CDR3 here is CASSLETGIYEQYF. For the CDR3, the DNA is TGCGCCAGCAGCTTGGAGACAGGCATCTACGAGCAGTACTTC.

J is TRBJ2-7 and V is TRBV30; tentative D call: TRBD2 (6 bases). The CDR3 runs to 14 residues. Germline values: CDR1 GTSNPN, CDR2 SVGIG (reference sequence). The V end lost 0 bases, the J end lost 7 bases, and 16 bases lay between the germline ends. CDR3 amino acids: CAWSVGGTLQEQYF. Written as DNA, the CDR3 is TGTGCCTGGAGTGTAGGAGGGACTCTACAGGAGCAGTACTTC.

This rearrangement joins TRBV7-2 to TRBJ2-1, with D unresolved. The CDR3 length is 12 residues. From germline, CDR1 is SGHTA and CDR2 FQGNSA. V was cut by 1 base and J by 6 bases, with 4 bases left in between. The CDR3 loop reads CASSLDLNEQFF. The CDR3 nucleotides read TGTGCCAGCAGCTTAGACCTCAATGAGCAGTTCTTC.

The chain has TRBV9 and TRBJ2-1, with a possible D match to TRBD2 (6 bases). V was cut by 4 bases and J by 3 bases, with 20 bases left in between. Germline values: CDR1 SGDLS, CDR2 YYNGEE. The CDR3 runs to 17 residues. The CDR3 reads CASSPSLRIADYNEQFF. In nucleotides, the CDR3 is TGTGCCAGCAGCCCCTCCCTCCGGATAGCGGACTACAATGAGCAGTTCTTC.

V is TRBV3-1 and J is TRBJ2-3; possible D gene TRBD2, 6 bases. The CDR3 runs to 15 residues. Trimming left V 5 bases short and J 5 bases short, with 17 bases between. Germline lookup yields CDR1 LGHDT and CDR2 YNNKEL (reference sequence). The CDR3 region has the DNA TGTGCCAGCAGCAAACCGGGACTGGGGGGAGATACGCAGTATTTT. It codes for CASSKPGLGGDTQYF.

This clonotype was counted many times. The rearrangement joins TRBV12-3 or TRBV12-4 to TRBJ1-2, with D possibly matching TRBD1 (5 bases). Trimming removed 3 bases at V and 0 bases at J, with 5 bases between. CDR3 length equals 13 residues. CDR3 in DNA: TGTGCCAGCAGTTTGACAGCTAACTATGGCTACACCTTC. This translates into CASSLTANYGYTF.

The chain employs TRBV29-1 and TRBJ2-3; D is perhaps TRBD2 (5 bases). Germline CDR1 is SQVTM and CDR2 is ANQGSEA. The V gene lost 5 bases and the J gene lost 4 bases, with 13 bases spanning the gap. This CDR3 is built from 13 residues. This chain's CDR3 is CSVRTGKSDTQYF. In DNA form, the CDR3 reads TGCAGCGTTAGAACGGGAAAATCAGATACGCAGTATTTT.

V is TRBV25-1 and J is TRBJ1-1; D is unresolved. CDR1 MGHDK and CDR2 SYGVNS come from the germline V gene. Trimming cost V 3 bases and J 5 bases, with 10 bases left between them. The CDR3 is 13 amino acids. CDR3 in DNA: TGTGCCAGCAGTGACCAAGGGCGTACTGAAGCTTTCTTT. Translating gives CASSDQGRTEAFF. Supplemented by reference TRBV25-1 and TRBJ1-1, the full variable domain reads EADIYQTPRYLVIGTGKKITLECSQTMGHDKMYWYQQDPGMELHLIHYSYGVNSTEKGDLSSESTVSRIRTEHFPLTLESARPSHTSQYLCASSDQGRTEAFFGQGTRLTVV.

The rearrangement uses TRBV29-1 and TRBJ2-1; 14 bases fit TRBD2. The CDR3 has 19 amino acids. CDR1 and CDR2 (germline): SQVTM, ANQGSEA. Germline trimming cut 6 bases from V and 3 bases from J; bases unmatched to any gene: 16. The CDR3 protein is CSVNTGTGGLAGVYNEQFF. CDR3 DNA sequence: TGCAGCGTCAACACCGGGACAGGGGGACTAGCGGGAGTCTACAATGAGCAGTTCTTC.

This clonotype was counted only a few times. This rearrangement joins TRBV6-5 to TRBJ2-5; D uncertain. Germline V gene sequence: CDR1 MNHEY, CDR2 SVGAGI. V was clipped by 0 bases and J by 2 bases, with 19 bases between them. This CDR3 contains 18 residues. The CDR3, as DNA: TGTGCCAGCAGTTACTCCGCGTTTGCCTGGCAGATTCAAGAGACCCAGTACTTC. Residues: CASSYSAFAWQIQETQYF.

This clonotype was detected a few times. The chain links TRBV6-1 to TRBJ2-2, with D possibly being TRBD1 (6 bases). V was trimmed by 6 bases and J by 1 base, leaving 12 bases between them. This CDR3 region has 15 residues. CDR1 is MNHNS, CDR2 SASEGT, per germline. In DNA, the CDR3 is TGTGCCAGCAGCCAGGACAGAAAGAACACCGGGGAGCTGTTTTTT. This encodes CASSQDRKNTGELFF.

The J gene is TRBJ2-1, the V gene TRBV12-3 or TRBV12-4, with D unresolved. V lost 8 bases to trimming and J lost 0 bases, with 14 bases between them. There are 15 residues in the CDR3. CDR3 protein: CASRDSLSSYNEQFF. CDR3 sequence (DNA): TGTGCCAGCCGCGATAGTCTGAGCTCCTACAATGAGCAGTTCTTC.

This clonotype came up a few times. The chain links TRBV20-1 to TRBJ2-3; TRBD2 matches at 8 bases. CDR3 size: 14 residues. Germline V gene sequence: CDR1 DFQATT, CDR2 SNEGSKA (reference sequence). The junction had 7 bases not matched to a gene; V was cut back by 6 bases and J by 2 bases. This chain's CDR3 is CSAKRESVTDTQYF. The CDR3 DNA reads TGCAGTGCAAAGCGGGAGAGTGTCACAGATACGCAGTATTTT.

The V call is TRBV29-1, the J call TRBJ2-3; TRBD2 matches at 9 bases. There are 15 residues in the CDR3. The V gene end was trimmed by 2 bases and the J gene end by 0 bases; junction bases not matched to a gene: 3. The germline CDR1 and CDR2 sequences are SQVTM and ANQGSEA. This CDR3 reads CSVETSGSSTDTQYF. CDR3 DNA: TGCAGCGTTGAAACTAGCGGGTCTAGCACAGATACGCAGTATTTT.

J is TRBJ1-2 and V is TRBV5-4; no definite D call. The CDR3 spans 12 residues. Germline assignment: CDR1 SGHNT and CDR2 YYREEE (reference sequence). The V end lost 0 bases, the J end lost 4 bases, and 4 bases lay between the germline ends. CDR3 sequence (DNA): TGTGCCAGCAGCTTGGACACCTATGGCTACACCTTC. As protein: CASSLDTYGYTF.

The V gene is TRBV25-1, the J gene TRBJ2-5; D is unclear. The V end lost 4 bases, the J end lost 6 bases, and 9 bases lay between the germline ends. The CDR3 totals 12 residues. The germline V gene has CDR1 MGHDK and CDR2 SYGVNS. This CDR3 reads CASSALKKTQYF. CDR3 sequence (DNA): TGTGCCAGCAGTGCACTAAAAAAGACCCAGTACTTC.

This clonotype was counted many times. The rearrangement uses TRBV12-3 or TRBV12-4 and TRBJ2-7; tentatively, D is TRBD2 (5 bases). V lost 3 bases and J 2 bases, leaving 8 bases between the germline ends. The CDR3 extends over 13 amino acids. CDR3 protein: CASSFGVTYEQYF. The CDR3 region has the DNA TGTGCCAGCAGTTTCGGGGTCACCTACGAGCAGTACTTC.

This clonotype was counted a few times. The chain combines TRBV5-1 with TRBJ2-6; the D gene is possibly TRBD2 (5 bases). CDR1 SGHRS and CDR2 YFSETQ come from the germline V gene. V dropped 2 bases and J dropped 2 bases, with 8 bases sitting between them. This CDR3 contains 15 residues. CDR3 residues: CASSFTAAGANVLTF. CDR3 nucleotide sequence: TGCGCCAGCAGCTTTACAGCGGCTGGGGCCAACGTCCTGACTTTC.

The V gene is TRBV28, the J gene TRBJ1-2; D not certain. The CDR3 has 11 amino acids. V lost 5 bases, J lost 5 bases, and 6 bases lay in between. Looked up from germline, CDR1 is MDHEN and CDR2 is SYDVKM. Here the CDR3 reads CASSSTYGYTF. The DNA for the CDR3 is TGTGCCAGCAGTAGCACATATGGCTACACCTTC.

This clonotype was counted between two and nine times. V gene TRBV20-1 combines with J gene TRBJ2-5; D remains unclear. CDR3 length equals 14 residues. The V gene's germline CDR1 is DFQATT and CDR2 SNEGSKA (reference sequence). V was shortened by 3 bases and J by 7 bases, with 18 bases between the two germline ends. CDR3 residues: CSASPTDGVRTQYF. The CDR3 coding sequence is TGCAGTGCTAGTCCCACCGACGGAGTCAGGACCCAGTACTTC.

This clonotype was observed a handful of times. The chain uses TRBV3-1 and TRBJ2-1, with D possibly being TRBD1 or TRBD2 (5 bases each). V was shortened by 6 bases and J by 6 bases, with 12 bases between the two germline ends. CDR1 is LGHDT, CDR2 YNNKEL, per germline (reference sequence). CDR3 length: 13 amino acids. CDR3 in DNA: TGTGCCAGCAGTTTAACCGGGACCAATGAGCAGTTCTTC. Its translation is CASSLTGTNEQFF.

This clonotype was observed a few times. The chain combines TRBV12-3 or TRBV12-4 with TRBJ2-3, with D possibly being TRBD1 (5 bases). Trimming cost V 7 bases and J 2 bases, with 10 bases left between them. The CDR3 extends over 13 amino acids. The CDR3 nucleotides read TGTGCCAGCAATCCCAGGGACACAGATACGCAGTATTTT. Translating it yields CASNPRDTDTQYF.